A selection of T cell receptor beta chains follows, all from one sample in a study of regulatory T cells in long-lasting Graves disease. MiXCR, applied by TCRdb to the multiplex PCR reads, yields one record per CDR3 protein. The table records about 400,000 distinct CDR3 sequences, about 17% of them present only once. These records were also assigned to another study, of T cells in Graves' hyperthyroidism and ophthalmopathy.

The sequencing here drew on peripheral blood mononuclear cells (PBMCs), taken at new diagnosis, from a patient treated with antithyroid drugs. These receptors were collected from a woman in her late teens or twenties with Graves disease. The CDR3 runs from the conserved cysteine through the conserved F or W. Each record gives: D gene, V gene, clone size, CDR3 length, J gene, CDR3 protein, CDR3 DNA. D genes are given only for firm matches. Rows may omit the clone size; those that give it use once, few, many or a size class.

D: -; V: TRBV18; size: many; length: 16; J: TRBJ1-5; CDR3: CASSSDSPYSNQPQHF; DNA: TGTGCCAGCTCGTCGGACAGCCCGTATAGCAATCAGCCCCAGCATTTT
D: TRBD1; V: TRBV2; size: many; length: 16; J: TRBJ1-5; CDR3: CASSRTGGGDNQPQHF; DNA: TGTGCCAGCAGTCGAACAGGGGGCGGAGACAATCAGCCCCAGCATTTT
D: -; V: TRBV27; size: -; length: 13; J: TRBJ2-5; CDR3: CASSFMGQETQYF; DNA: TGTGCCAGCAGTTTTATGGGCCAAGAGACCCAGTACTTC
D: TRBD2; V: TRBV3-1; size: once; length: 16; J: TRBJ2-4; CDR3: CASRPSGAGVENIQYF; DNA: TGTGCCAGCAGACCGAGCGGAGCGGGGGTGGAAAACATTCAGTACTTC
D: -; V: TRBV2; size: many; length: 14; J: TRBJ2-7; CDR3: CASKLQGNSYEQYF; DNA: TGTGCCAGCAAGCTACAGGGAAACTCCTACGAGCAGTACTTC
D: -; V: TRBV29-1; size: many; length: 13; J: TRBJ1-5; CDR3: CSVATDGNQPQHF; DNA: TGCAGCGTCGCGACAGACGGCAATCAGCCCCAGCATTTT
D: -; V: TRBV6-1; size: many; length: 14; J: TRBJ1-1; CDR3: CASSLTGPDREAFF; DNA: TGTGCCAGCAGCTTGACAGGACCAGACCGTGAAGCTTTCTTT
D: TRBD1; V: TRBV12-3/TRBV12-4; size: many; length: 15; J: TRBJ1-5; CDR3: CASSSRTGGRQPQHF; DNA: TGTGCCAGCAGTTCCCGGACAGGGGGCCGTCAGCCCCAGCATTTT
D: TRBD1; V: TRBV12-3/TRBV12-4; size: -; length: 15; J: TRBJ2-5; CDR3: CASSATGWPQETQYF; DNA: TGTGCCAGCAGTGCGACAGGGTGGCCTCAAGAGACCCAGTACTTC
D: TRBD1; V: TRBV5-1; size: many; length: 14; J: TRBJ2-5; CDR3: CASSLDRGRETQYF; DNA: TGCGCCAGCAGCTTGGACAGGGGGCGCGAGACCCAGTACTTC
D: TRBD1; V: TRBV2; size: -; length: 13; J: TRBJ1-5; CDR3: CASNQQGDQPQHF; DNA: TGTGCCAGCAACCAACAGGGGGATCAGCCCCAGCATTTT
D: -; V: TRBV12-3/TRBV12-4; size: many; length: 15; J: TRBJ2-1; CDR3: CASTPTAVEHNEQFF; DNA: TGTGCCAGCACCCCAACTGCGGTCGAGCACAATGAGCAGTTCTTC
D: -; V: TRBV18; size: -; length: 13; J: TRBJ1-2; CDR3: CASSRSDTYGYTF; DNA: TGTGCCAGCTCACGATCGGACACCTATGGCTACACCTTC
D: -; V: TRBV10-3; size: once; length: 15; J: TRBJ1-4; CDR3: CAIRPDISTNEKLFF; DNA: TGTGCCATCAGGCCTGACATTTCAACTAATGAAAAACTGTTTTTT
D: -; V: TRBV7-9; size: many; length: 17; J: TRBJ2-1; CDR3: CASSVPVGGKAYNEQFF; DNA: TGTGCCAGCAGCGTACCGGTGGGCGGCAAAGCCTACAATGAGCAGTTCTTC